This record covers a single T cell receptor (beta chain). The data stem from a study of blood T cell repertoires in COVID-19. Study context: Collection of acute and convalescent COVID-19 samples took place in the United States, Italy and Spain. PBMCs, B-cell-depleted T cells, or T cells provided the cDNA or gDNA that made up the material.

This CDR3 has 13 residues. V shed 1 base and J shed 6 bases, with 7 bases lying between them. The germline V gene encodes CDR1 SEHNR and CDR2 FQNEAQ (reference sequence). Sequencing was performed with immunoSEQ multiplex PCR; in TCRdb, only in-frame clones are kept and a portion is missing. The table has about 380,000 clones, around 85% seen once; the top ten hold approximately 3.6%. Sequenced: peripheral blood. The chain is built from TRBV7-9 and TRBJ1-3, with D tentatively TRBD1 (5 bases). The source is a woman between 18 and 30 years old with acute or convalescent COVID-19. CDR3 sequence reads: CASSLDGANTIYF. DNA of the CDR3: TGTGCCAGCAGCTTAGATGGGGCAAACACCATATATTTT.